The clone carrying this T cell receptor beta chain was seen ten or more times. What it binds is not known. This sample is drawn from a study of T-cell reconstitution after alpha-beta-depleted transplantation in children. The study, taken as a whole, reports: At day 60, the high TCRbeta diversity found in some patients originated from recipient T cells and thymic progenitors that had survived. Expanded clones from the graft, numbering several hundred, reportedly supplied alpha-beta T cells about two months after transplant.

Unique molecular identifiers were used in preparing the TCRbeta library. TCRdb processed the PCR reads anew with MiXCR; each CDR3 protein has one entry. The sample records over 200,000 distinct CDR3 sequences, roughly 10% being singletons. The germline CDR1 and CDR2 sequences are DFQATT and SNEGSKA (reference sequence). V gave up 0 bases and J gave up 1 base, with 9 bases separating them. The CDR3 is made up of 14 amino acids. The receptor's source is a child less than two years old with acute myeloid leukemia, due to receive a stem cell transplant. This chain joins TRBV20-1 and TRBJ2-5, with D unresolved. The sample here was PBMCs, taken before TCRalphabeta/CD19-depleted stem cell transplant. CDR3 coding DNA: TGCAGTGCTAGAGATAGCCGGTTCCAAGAGACCCAGTACTTC. Translated: CSARDSRFQETQYF.